These 20 T cell receptor beta chains were all obtained from the same sample, sequenced in a study of PD-L1 blockade in urothelial cancer. Time point: pretreatment peripheral blood. The repertoire was sequenced with immunoSEQ multiplex PCR; TCRdb's copy has only in-frame clones and lacks some. The data hold about 95,000 clones, with roughly 84% observed a single time. The source material was PBMCs, sampled around atezolizumab (anti-PD-L1) treatment. These TCRs come from a man aged 60 to 69 with urothelial cancer.

The CDR3 loop is CASSQLTANTGELFF. The CDR3 bases are TGTGCCAGCAGCCAACTGACAGCGAACACCGGGGAGCTGTTTTTT. The chain combines TRBV7-2 with TRBJ2-2; D perhaps matches TRBD1 (5 bases). The germline V gene encodes CDR1 SGHTA and CDR2 FQGNSA. Trimming took 5 bases from V and 0 from J, leaving 10 bases between them. The CDR3 consists of 15 residues.

J is TRBJ2-1 and V is TRBV15; possible D gene TRBD1, 6 bases. The germline gives CDR1 LNHNV, CDR2 YYDKDF (reference sequence). The CDR3 contains 15 residues. The V and J ends lost 4 bases and 5 bases respectively, with 15 bases between them. The DNA of the CDR3 is TGTGCCACCAGCATAAACGTAGGACAGCACAATGAGCAGTTCTTC. Protein product: CATSINVGQHNEQFF.

This chain connects TRBV9 to TRBJ2-1; D possibly corresponds to TRBD2 (5 bases). V shed 0 bases and J shed 9 bases, with 7 bases lying between them. Germline V gene sequence: CDR1 SGDLS, CDR2 YYNGEE. The length of the CDR3 is 12 residues. CDR3 protein: CASSVAEGEQFF. The CDR3 DNA sequence: TGTGCCAGCAGCGTAGCTGAGGGTGAGCAGTTCTTC.

V is TRBV7-2 and J is TRBJ1-2; D remains unclear. This CDR3 has 14 amino acids. With 5 bases removed from V and 1 base from J, the gap between germline ends came to 11 bases. Germline CDR1 reads SGHTA; CDR2 reads FQGNSA. The CDR3 loop is CASSRSGNNYGYTF. The CDR3, as DNA: TGTGCCAGCAGCAGAAGCGGGAATAACTATGGCTACACCTTC. Using reference TRBV7-2 and TRBJ1-2 for the parts outside the CDR3, the full variable domain is GAGVSQSPSNKVTEKGKDVELRCDPISGHTALYWYRQSLGQGLEFLIYFQGNSAPDKSGLPSDRFSAERTGGSVSTLTIQRTQQEDSAVYLCASSRSGNNYGYTFGSGTRLTVV.

This clone was observed a handful of times. The sample has other DNA sequences that encode this CDR3 too. This chain connects TRBV6-1 to TRBJ1-1; 9 bases align to TRBD1. This CDR3 is built from 16 residues. Germline CDR1 is MNHNS and CDR2 is SASEGT. V lost 4 bases to trimming and J lost 0 bases; unmatched junction nucleotides: 6. The CDR3 region has the DNA TGTGCCAGCAGTGGAGGGGGACAGGGCATGAACACTGAAGCTTTCTTT. Encoded protein: CASSGGGQGMNTEAFF.

The chain joins TRBV18 to TRBJ2-2; TRBD1 agrees at 9 bases. V shed 4 bases, J shed 0 bases, and the junction held 0 bases outside the gene matches. CDR3 length: 15 residues. The germline V gene has CDR1 KGHSH and CDR2 LQKENI. The DNA of the CDR3 is TGTGCCAGCTCACGGACAGGGGCGAACACCGGGGAGCTGTTTTTT. Its protein product is CASSRTGANTGELFF.

V gene TRBV19 combines with J gene TRBJ1-5; 7 bases fit TRBD1. After removal of 8 bases from V and 12 bases from J, the junction contained 16 bases not matched to a gene. The CDR3 has 14 amino acids. Per the germline V gene, CDR1 is LNHDA and CDR2 is SQIVND (reference sequence). CDR3 sequence (DNA): TGTGCCAGTTCTAGGGGGGCAGGGGGAGTTTTCCAGCATTTT. Translation gives CASSRGAGGVFQHF.

In this sample, this clone turned up once. This rearrangement joins TRBV30 to TRBJ1-1, with 7 positions matching TRBD1. The CDR3 has 13 amino acids. Germline CDR1 is GTSNPN and CDR2 is SVGIG (reference sequence). J gave up 1 base and V 8 bases, and 7 bases lay outside the gene matches. The CDR3 region is CAGTRTGNTEAFF. CDR3 sequence (DNA): TGTGCCGGGACTCGGACAGGGAACACTGAAGCTTTCTTT.

The chain couples TRBV5-1 to TRBJ2-7; a possible D gene is TRBD2 (5 bases). Trimming took off 3 bases at V and 6 bases at J, with 10 bases between the two ends. Germline CDR1 SGHRS, CDR2 YFSETQ. The CDR3 consists of 12 residues. CDR3 sequence: CASSSAGLEQYF. DNA for the CDR3: TGCGCCAGCAGCTCCGCGGGTCTCGAGCAGTACTTC.

V and J are TRBV29-1 and TRBJ2-7, with 7 bases matching TRBD1. The V gene end was trimmed by 7 bases and the J gene end by 2 bases; junction bases not matched to a gene: 8. Germline V gene data show CDR1 as SQVTM and CDR2 as ANQGSEA. This CDR3 has 13 residues. As DNA, the CDR3 is TGCAGCGACAGGGGCGCCGACCCCTACGAGCAGTACTTC. Its translation: CSDRGADPYEQYF.

This rearrangement joins TRBV5-1 to TRBJ1-2, with D possibly being TRBD1 (6 bases). Germline loops: CDR1 SGHRS, CDR2 YFSETQ. The CDR3 has 16 residues. Trimming shortened V by 7 bases and J by 5 bases, and 24 bases separated the two germline ends. Written as DNA, the CDR3 is TGCGCCAGCTCGGCCAGGGGCCCACCTGATTTATATGGCTACACCTTC. The encoded protein is CASSARGPPDLYGYTF.

The chain is built from TRBV19 and TRBJ1-5, with 7 positions matching TRBD1. The CDR3 runs 15 residues. V trimming: 7 bases; J trimming: 2 bases; junction bases outside the gene matches: 8. CDR1 LNHDA and CDR2 SQIVND come from the germline V gene (reference sequence). The CDR3 sequence: CASNPRDSRNQPQHF. CDR3 bases: TGTGCCAGTAACCCGAGGGACAGTCGCAATCAGCCCCAGCATTTT.

The chain joins TRBV5-1 to TRBJ2-7; 7 bases agree with TRBD1. The germline V gene has CDR1 SGHRS and CDR2 YFSETQ. V trimming: 4 bases; J trimming: 3 bases; junction bases outside the gene matches: 7. CDR3 length equals 14 residues. The CDR3 coding sequence is TGCGCCAGCAGCCATGGGACAGTAAACTACGAGCAGTACTTC. Translating it yields CASSHGTVNYEQYF.

This sequence joins TRBV7-2 and TRBJ1-1; D is perhaps TRBD1 (6 bases). Germline CDR1 is SGHTA and CDR2 is FQGNSA. V dropped 3 bases and J dropped 1 base, with 9 bases sitting between them. The CDR3 contains 14 residues. CDR3 DNA sequence: TGTGCCAGCAGCTTCAGACAGGCGAACACTGAAGCTTTCTTT. Its translation is CASSFRQANTEAFF.

The rearrangement links TRBV9 to TRBJ2-1; 8 bases line up with TRBD1. V gave up 0 bases and J gave up 3 bases; unmatched junction bases: 2. CDR3 length: 15 amino acids. In germline, CDR1 is SGDLS, CDR2 YYNGEE. This CDR3 reads CASSVEGQDYNEQFF. The CDR3 DNA is TGTGCCAGCAGCGTAGAGGGACAGGACTACAATGAGCAGTTCTTC.

This clone was detected only a few times. The chain is built from TRBV18 and TRBJ1-1; D is unresolved. CDR3 length: 15 residues. The ends were cut back, 0 bases at V and 1 base at J, with 9 bases in the middle. CDR1 KGHSH and CDR2 LQKENI come from the germline V gene. The CDR3, as DNA: TGTGCCAGCTCACCACCCTCTTCCCCGAACACTGAAGCTTTCTTT. Its protein is CASSPPSSPNTEAFF.

The chain combines TRBV7-9 with TRBJ1-3; D call uncertain. Germline V CDR1 and CDR2: SEHNR, FQNEAQ (reference sequence). V was shortened by 1 base and J by 0 bases, with 4 bases between the two germline ends. The CDR3 has 14 residues. This CDR3 is CASSLDSSGNTIYF. The CDR3 coding sequence is TGTGCCAGCAGCTTAGACAGCTCTGGAAACACCATATATTTT.

V is TRBV27 and J is TRBJ1-4; 8 nucleotides line up with TRBD1. The V gene end was trimmed by 5 bases and the J gene end by 4 bases; junction bases not matched to a gene: 9. Per germline, CDR1 MNHEY and CDR2 SMNVEV (reference sequence). CDR3 length: 16 amino acids. The CDR3 sequence: CASSLYRQGLNEKLFF. CDR3 nucleotides: TGTGCCAGCAGTCTTTACCGACAGGGGCTTAATGAAAAACTGTTTTTT.

The chain has TRBV4-3 and TRBJ2-3; 13 nucleotides line up with TRBD2. In germline, CDR1 is LGHNA, CDR2 YSLEER. The ends lost 0 bases at V and 3 bases at J; junction bases unmatched: 6. The length of the CDR3 is 18 residues. The CDR3 protein is CASSQDIRTSGGTDTQYF. For the CDR3, the DNA is TGCGCCAGCAGCCAAGATATTAGGACTAGCGGGGGTACAGATACGCAGTATTTT.

The rearrangement joins TRBV30 to TRBJ1-5; 7 bases agree with TRBD1. Germline V gene lookup returns CDR1 GTSNPN and CDR2 SVGIG (reference sequence). The CDR3 has 16 residues. V dropped 2 bases and J dropped 5; count of bases not matched to a gene: 12. The CDR3 sequence: CAWSLRTGSFDQPQHF. The CDR3 DNA follows: TGTGCCTGGAGTTTGAGGACAGGTAGTTTCGATCAGCCCCAGCATTTT. Based on the CDR3 plus reference TRBV30 and TRBJ1-5, the full variable domain is SQTIHQWPATLVQPVGSPLSLECTVEGTSNPNLYWYRQAAGRGLQLLFYSVGIGQISSEVPQNLSASRPQDRQFILSSKKLLLSDSGFYLCAWSLRTGSFDQPQHFGDGTRLSIL.